This T cell receptor beta chain was recovered during a study of STAT5B mutations in CD4+ large granular lymphocyte leukemia. Study-level points and caveats: Patient CD4-sorted repertoires stayed more clonal than healthy ones after leukemic-clone removal. Top patient clones used TRBV06 genes more often: 8/27 versus 2/35 in controls.

There are 16 residues in the CDR3. The V gene lost 4 bases and the J gene lost 2 bases, with 16 bases spanning the gap. In germline, CDR1 is MGHRA, CDR2 YSYEKL. Control samples were healthy donors' buffy coats. This clone appeared a few times. As yet, its antigen is unknown. TCRdb keeps only in-frame clones here, not all; method: immunoSEQ multiplex PCR. The sample holds around 29,000 clones; more than 60% are singletons and the top ten take approximately 0.98%. This TCR derives from a human donor in good health. The sequencing sample was made of CD4+ T cells from blood buffy coats. The gene calls are TRBV4-1 and TRBJ2-3; either TRBD1 or TRBD2 may supply D (5 bases each). The CDR3 loop reads CASSPTGTTATDTQYF. The CDR3 coding sequence is TGCGCCAGCAGCCCCACGGGGACCACAGCCACAGATACGCAGTATTTT.